This T cell receptor beta chain is from a study of cytomegalovirus exposure and HLA in healthy donors. This clone occurred a few times. Its antigen is as yet unknown. The PCR had 60 Vbeta and 13 Jbeta primers. Measured with immunoSEQ multiplex PCR; TCRdb has only the in-frame clones, and not every one. Here the sample spans about 160,000 clones, 50% to 75% being singletons. Findings and caveats of the study: Later analysis demonstrated an association between a missense DCLRE1C variant and TCR beta V- and J-gene trimming. In a later analysis, an Asian-associated ancestry cluster reportedly showed fewer N-insertions than the approximately 700-donor mean.

V shed 3 bases and J shed 6 bases, with 11 bases lying between them. Germline V lookup: CDR1 KGHSH, CDR2 LQKENI. The CDR3 is 13 residues long. This receptor was obtained from a woman aged 55-69 years in good health and CMV-seropositive. The chain couples TRBV18 to TRBJ1-2; TRBD1 might be the D (5 bases). Sample: PBMCs. CDR3 loop: CASSPPGLDGYTF. As DNA, the CDR3 is TGTGCCAGCTCACCGCCAGGGCTTGATGGCTACACCTTC.